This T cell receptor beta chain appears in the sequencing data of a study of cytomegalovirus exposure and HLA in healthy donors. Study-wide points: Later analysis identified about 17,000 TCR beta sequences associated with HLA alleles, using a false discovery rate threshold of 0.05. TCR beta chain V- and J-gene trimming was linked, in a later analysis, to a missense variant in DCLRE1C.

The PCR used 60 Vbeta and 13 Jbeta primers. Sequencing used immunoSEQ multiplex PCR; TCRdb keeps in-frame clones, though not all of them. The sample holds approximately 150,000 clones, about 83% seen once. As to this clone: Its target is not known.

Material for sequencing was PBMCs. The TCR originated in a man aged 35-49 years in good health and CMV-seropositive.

The CDR3 protein is CASSLFNRGYNEQFF. The DNA of the CDR3 is TGTGCCAGCAGCTTATTTAACAGGGGCTACAATGAGCAGTTCTTC. The chain carries TRBV11-2 and TRBJ2-1; 7 bases align to TRBD1. The ends lost 2 bases at V and 3 bases at J; junction bases unmatched: 4. Germline CDR1 is SGHAT and CDR2 is FQNNGV. The CDR3 is 15 residues long.